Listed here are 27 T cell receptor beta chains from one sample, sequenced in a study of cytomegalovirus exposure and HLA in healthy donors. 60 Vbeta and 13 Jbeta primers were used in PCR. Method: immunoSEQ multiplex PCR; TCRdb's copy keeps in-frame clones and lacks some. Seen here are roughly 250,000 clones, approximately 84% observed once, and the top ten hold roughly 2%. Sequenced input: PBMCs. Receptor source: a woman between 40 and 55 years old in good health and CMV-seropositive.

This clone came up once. The CDR3, as DNA: TGTGCCAGTACTGAAACTCGCGGCAATCAGCCCCAGCATTTT. Protein product: CASTETRGNQPQHF. This sequence joins TRBV19 and TRBJ1-5; D is undetermined. Per germline, CDR1 LNHDA and CDR2 SQIVND (reference sequence). Trimming took off 7 bases at V and 2 bases at J, with 12 bases between the two ends. The CDR3 extends over 14 amino acids.

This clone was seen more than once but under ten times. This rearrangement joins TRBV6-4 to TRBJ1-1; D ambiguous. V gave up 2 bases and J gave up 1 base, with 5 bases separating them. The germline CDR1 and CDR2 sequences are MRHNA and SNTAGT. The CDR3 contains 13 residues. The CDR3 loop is CASSDNSNTEAFF. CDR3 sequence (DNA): TGTGCCAGCAGTGACAACTCGAACACTGAAGCTTTCTTT.

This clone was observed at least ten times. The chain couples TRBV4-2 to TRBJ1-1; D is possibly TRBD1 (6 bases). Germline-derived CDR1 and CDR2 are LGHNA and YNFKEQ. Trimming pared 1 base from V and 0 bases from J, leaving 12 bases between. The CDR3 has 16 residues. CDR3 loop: CASSQGLGALNTEAFF. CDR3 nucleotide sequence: TGTGCCAGCAGCCAAGGTCTGGGGGCTCTGAACACTGAAGCTTTCTTT.

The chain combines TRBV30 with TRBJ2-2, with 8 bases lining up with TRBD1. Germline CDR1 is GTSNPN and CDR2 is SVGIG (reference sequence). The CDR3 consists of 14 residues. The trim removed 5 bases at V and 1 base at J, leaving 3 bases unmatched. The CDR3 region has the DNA TGTGCCTGGGCCAGGGGGCGGAACACCGGGGAGCTGTTTTTT. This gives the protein CAWARGRNTGELFF. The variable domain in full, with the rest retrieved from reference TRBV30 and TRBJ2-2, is SQTIHQWPATLVQPVGSPLSLECTVEGTSNPNLYWYRQAAGRGLQLLFYSVGIGQISSEVPQNLSASRPQDRQFILSSKKLLLSDSGFYLCAWARGRNTGELFFGEGSRLTVL.

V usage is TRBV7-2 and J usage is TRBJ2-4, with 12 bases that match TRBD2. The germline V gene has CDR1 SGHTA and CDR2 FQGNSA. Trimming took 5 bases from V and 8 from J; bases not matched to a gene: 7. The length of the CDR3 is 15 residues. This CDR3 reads CASSLRASGGDIQYF. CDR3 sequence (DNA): TGTGCCAGCAGCCTAAGGGCTAGCGGGGGGGACATTCAGTACTTC.

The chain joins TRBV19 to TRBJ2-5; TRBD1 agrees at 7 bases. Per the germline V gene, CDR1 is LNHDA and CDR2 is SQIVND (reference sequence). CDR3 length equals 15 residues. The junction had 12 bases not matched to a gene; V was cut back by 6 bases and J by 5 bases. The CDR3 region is CASRPTGKFRETQYF. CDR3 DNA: TGTGCCAGTAGGCCGACAGGGAAGTTTCGGGAGACCCAGTACTTC.

CDR3 protein: CASSLSRGGEQYF. Here the CDR3 DNA reads TGCGCCAGCAGCTTGTCAAGGGGCGGCGAGCAGTACTTC. The gene calls are TRBV5-1 and TRBJ2-7; tentative D call: TRBD1 (5 bases). Germline CDR1 and CDR2: SGHRS and YFSETQ. CDR3 length: 13 amino acids. Trimming left V 1 base short and J 6 bases short, with 11 bases between. Drawing the rest from reference TRBV5-1 and TRBJ2-7, the complete variable domain is KAGVTQTPRYLIKTRGQQVTLSCSPISGHRSVSWYQQTPGQGLQFLFEYFSETQRNKGNFPGRFSGRQFSNSRSEMNVSTLELGDSALYLCASSLSRGGEQYFGPGTRLTVT.

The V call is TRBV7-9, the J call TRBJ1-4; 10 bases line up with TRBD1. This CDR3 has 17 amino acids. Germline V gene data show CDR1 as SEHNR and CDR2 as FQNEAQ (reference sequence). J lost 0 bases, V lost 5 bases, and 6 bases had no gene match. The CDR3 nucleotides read TGTGCCAGCAGCCAACGGACAGGGGGTGCAACTAATGAAAAACTGTTTTTT. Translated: CASSQRTGGATNEKLFF.

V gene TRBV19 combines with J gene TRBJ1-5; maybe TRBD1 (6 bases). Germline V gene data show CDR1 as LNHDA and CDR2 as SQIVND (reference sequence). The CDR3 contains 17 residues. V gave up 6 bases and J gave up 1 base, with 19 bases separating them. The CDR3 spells CASSGIRGQESNQPQHF. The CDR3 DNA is TGTGCCAGTAGCGGCATCCGGGGACAAGAAAGCAATCAGCCCCAGCATTTT. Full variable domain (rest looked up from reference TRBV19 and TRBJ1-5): DGGITQSPKYLFRKEGQNVTLSCEQNLNHDAMYWYRQDPGQGLRLIYYSQIVNDFQKGDIAEGYSVSREKKESFPLTVTSAQKNPTAFYLCASSGIRGQESNQPQHFGDGTRLSIL.

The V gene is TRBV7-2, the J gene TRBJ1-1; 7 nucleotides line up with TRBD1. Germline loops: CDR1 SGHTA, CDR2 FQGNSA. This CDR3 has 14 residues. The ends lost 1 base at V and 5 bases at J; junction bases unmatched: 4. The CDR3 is CASSLDRRGTEAFF. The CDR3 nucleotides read TGTGCCAGCAGCTTAGACCGCAGGGGGACTGAAGCTTTCTTT.

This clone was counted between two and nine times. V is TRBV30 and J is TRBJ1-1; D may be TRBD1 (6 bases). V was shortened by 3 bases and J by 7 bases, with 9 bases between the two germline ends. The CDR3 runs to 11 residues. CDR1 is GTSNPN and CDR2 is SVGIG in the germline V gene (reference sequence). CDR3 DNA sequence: TGTGCCTGGAGCGGGACATATGAAGCTTTCTTT. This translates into CAWSGTYEAFF. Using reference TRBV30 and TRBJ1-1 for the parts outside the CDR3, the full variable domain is SQTIHQWPATLVQPVGSPLSLECTVEGTSNPNLYWYRQAAGRGLQLLFYSVGIGQISSEVPQNLSASRPQDRQFILSSKKLLLSDSGFYLCAWSGTYEAFFGQGTRLTVV.

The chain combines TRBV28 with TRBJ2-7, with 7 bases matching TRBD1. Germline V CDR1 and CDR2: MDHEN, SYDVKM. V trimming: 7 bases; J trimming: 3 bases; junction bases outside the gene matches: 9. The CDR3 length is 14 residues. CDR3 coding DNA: TGTGCCAGCACCCTGACAGGGAGAAACTACGAGCAGTACTTC. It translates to CASTLTGRNYEQYF.

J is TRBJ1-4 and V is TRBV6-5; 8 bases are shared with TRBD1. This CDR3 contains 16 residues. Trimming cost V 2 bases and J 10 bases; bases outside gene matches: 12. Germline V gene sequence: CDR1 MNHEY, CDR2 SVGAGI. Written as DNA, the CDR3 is TGTGCCAGCAGTTACAAACCGGGACAGGCCTTCGGAAAACTGTTTTTT. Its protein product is CASSYKPGQAFGKLFF.

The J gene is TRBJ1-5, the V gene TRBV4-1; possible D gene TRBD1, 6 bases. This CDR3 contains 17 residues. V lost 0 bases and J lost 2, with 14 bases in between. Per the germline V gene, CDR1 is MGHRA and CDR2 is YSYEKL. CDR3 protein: CASSQDLSGVGNQPQHF. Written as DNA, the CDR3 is TGCGCCAGCAGCCAAGATTTATCAGGGGTTGGCAATCAGCCCCAGCATTTT.

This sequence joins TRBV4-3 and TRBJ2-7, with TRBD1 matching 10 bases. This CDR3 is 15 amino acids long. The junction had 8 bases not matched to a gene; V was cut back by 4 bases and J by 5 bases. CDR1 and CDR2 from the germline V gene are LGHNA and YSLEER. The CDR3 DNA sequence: TGCGCCAGCAGCCCCTACCCGGGACAGGGGAACGAGCAGTACTTC. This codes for CASSPYPGQGNEQYF.

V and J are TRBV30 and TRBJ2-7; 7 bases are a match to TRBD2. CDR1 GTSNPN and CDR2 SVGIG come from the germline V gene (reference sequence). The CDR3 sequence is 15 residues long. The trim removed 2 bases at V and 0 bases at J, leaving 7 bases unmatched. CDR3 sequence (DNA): TGTGCCTGGAGTCTAGGGCTAGCGGCCTCCTACGAGCAGTACTTC. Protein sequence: CAWSLGLAASYEQYF.

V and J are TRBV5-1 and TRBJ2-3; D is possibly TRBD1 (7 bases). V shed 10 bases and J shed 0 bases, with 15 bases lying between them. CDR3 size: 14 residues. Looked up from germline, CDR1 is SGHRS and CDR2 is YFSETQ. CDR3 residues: CAARRGASTDTQYF. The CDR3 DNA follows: TGCGCCGCCCGCAGGGGGGCTAGCACAGATACGCAGTATTTT. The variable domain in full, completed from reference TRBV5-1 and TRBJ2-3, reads KAGVTQTPRYLIKTRGQQVTLSCSPISGHRSVSWYQQTPGQGLQFLFEYFSETQRNKGNFPGRFSGRQFSNSRSEMNVSTLELGDSALYLCAARRGASTDTQYFGPGTRLTVL.

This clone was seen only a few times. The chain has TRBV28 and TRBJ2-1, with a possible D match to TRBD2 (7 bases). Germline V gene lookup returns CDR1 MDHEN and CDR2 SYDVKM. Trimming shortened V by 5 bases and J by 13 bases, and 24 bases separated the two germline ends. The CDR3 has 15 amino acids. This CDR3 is CASSPPGGPAIPQFF. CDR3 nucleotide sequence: TGTGCCAGCAGTCCGCCCGGGGGGCCTGCAATTCCTCAGTTCTTC.

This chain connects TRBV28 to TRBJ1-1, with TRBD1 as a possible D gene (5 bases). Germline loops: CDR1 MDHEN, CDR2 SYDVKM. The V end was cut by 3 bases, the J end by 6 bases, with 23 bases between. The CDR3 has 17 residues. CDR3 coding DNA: TGTGCCAGCAGTTTTTTGTGGGGGAGGCGGGCCGTCGCTGAAGCTTTCTTT. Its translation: CASSFLWGRRAVAEAFF. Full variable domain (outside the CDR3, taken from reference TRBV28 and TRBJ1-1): DVKVTQSSRYLVKRTGEKVFLECVQDMDHENMFWYRQDPGLGLRLIYFSYDVKMKEKGDIPEGYSVSREKKERFSLILESASTNQTSMYLCASSFLWGRRAVAEAFFGQGTRLTVV.

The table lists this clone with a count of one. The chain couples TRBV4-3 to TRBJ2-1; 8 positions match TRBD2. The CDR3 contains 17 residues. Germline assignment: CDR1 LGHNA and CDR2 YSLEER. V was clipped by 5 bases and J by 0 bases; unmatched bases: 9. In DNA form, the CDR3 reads TGCGCCAGCAGCACTAGTAGCGGGATCTACTCCTACAATGAGCAGTTCTTC. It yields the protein CASSTSSGIYSYNEQFF.

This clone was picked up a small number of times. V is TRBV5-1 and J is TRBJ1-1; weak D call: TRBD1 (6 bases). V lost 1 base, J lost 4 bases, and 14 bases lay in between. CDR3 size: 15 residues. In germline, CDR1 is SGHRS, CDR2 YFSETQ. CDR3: CASSLIGGAGTEAFF. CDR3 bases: TGCGCCAGCAGCTTGATAGGGGGGGCCGGCACTGAAGCTTTCTTT.

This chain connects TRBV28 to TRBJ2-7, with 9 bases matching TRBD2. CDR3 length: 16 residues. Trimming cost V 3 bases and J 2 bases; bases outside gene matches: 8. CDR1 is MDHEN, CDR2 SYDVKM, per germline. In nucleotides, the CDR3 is TGTGCCAGCAGTTTCTTGGCGGGAGGGCTAACCTACGAGCAGTACTTC. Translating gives CASSFLAGGLTYEQYF. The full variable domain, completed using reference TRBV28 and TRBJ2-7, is DVKVTQSSRYLVKRTGEKVFLECVQDMDHENMFWYRQDPGLGLRLIYFSYDVKMKEKGDIPEGYSVSREKKERFSLILESASTNQTSMYLCASSFLAGGLTYEQYFGPGTRLTVT.

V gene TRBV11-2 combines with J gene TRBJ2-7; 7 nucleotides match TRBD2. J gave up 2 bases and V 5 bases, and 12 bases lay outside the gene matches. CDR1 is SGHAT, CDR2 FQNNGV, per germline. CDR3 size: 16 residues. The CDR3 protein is CASSKGTTGPPYEQYF. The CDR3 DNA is TGTGCCAGCAGCAAGGGGACTACCGGACCACCCTACGAGCAGTACTTC.

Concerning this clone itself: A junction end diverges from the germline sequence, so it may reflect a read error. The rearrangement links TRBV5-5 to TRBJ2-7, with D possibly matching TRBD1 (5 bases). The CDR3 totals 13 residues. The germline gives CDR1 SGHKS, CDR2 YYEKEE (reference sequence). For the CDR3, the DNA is TGTGCCAGCAGCTTGGTAGTGGGTGACAGCTTTGGCTTC. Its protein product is CASSLVVGDSFGF.

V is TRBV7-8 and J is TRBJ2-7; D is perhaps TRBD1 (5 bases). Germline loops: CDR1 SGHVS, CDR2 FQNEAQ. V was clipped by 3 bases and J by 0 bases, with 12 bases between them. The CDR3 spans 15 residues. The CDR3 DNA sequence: TGTGCCAGCAGCTTTGGACACTTAAGCTCCTACGAGCAGTACTTC. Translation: CASSFGHLSSYEQYF.

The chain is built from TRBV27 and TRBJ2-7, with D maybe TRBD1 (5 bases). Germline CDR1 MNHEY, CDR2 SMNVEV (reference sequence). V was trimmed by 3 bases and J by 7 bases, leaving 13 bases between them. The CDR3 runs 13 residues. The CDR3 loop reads CASSFDRMGEQYF. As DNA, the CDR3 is TGTGCCAGCAGTTTTGACAGAATGGGGGAGCAGTACTTC.

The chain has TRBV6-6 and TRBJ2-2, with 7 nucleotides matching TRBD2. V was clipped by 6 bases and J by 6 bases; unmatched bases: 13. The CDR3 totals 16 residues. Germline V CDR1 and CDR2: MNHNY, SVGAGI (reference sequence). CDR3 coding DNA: TGTGCCAGCAGGGGAGGGCGTACTAGCCGTGCCGGGGAGCTGTTTTTT. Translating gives CASRGGRTSRAGELFF.